The TCR beta chain under discussion was sequenced for a study of identifying expanded T cells in peripheral blood. Libraries were prepared by immunoSEQ multiplex PCR; TCRdb keeps only in-frame clonotypes and omits some of them. The repertoire holds around 90,000 clones, with about 91% as singletons. This clone was detected once. V was shortened by 0 bases and J by 10 bases, with 22 bases between the two germline ends. The CDR3 sequence is 16 residues long. In germline, CDR1 is WNHNN, CDR2 SYGVQD (reference sequence). This chain uses TRBV10-1 with TRBJ2-7, with D maybe TRBD2 (7 bases). Material for sequencing was blood. This receptor was obtained from a person aged 18 to 70 in good health. DNA for the CDR3: TGCGCCAGCAGTGAGTCGGGGGGGGCGAATCCCATGCTCCAGTACTTC. As protein: CASSESGGANPMLQYF.